This T cell receptor beta chain was identified during a study of T cells after yellow fever vaccination (dated by TCRdb to the late 2010s). In the study overall: Libraries from fractions with low cell numbers were prepared with the SMART-Seq v4 Ultra Low Input RNA kit. Bulk PBMC replicates and cell subsets were isolated from blood drawn at multiple timepoints before and after both primary and secondary immunization. To follow T-cell clones before and after primary and booster YFV17D yellow fever vaccination, bulk TCR alpha and beta repertoires were sequenced over time. Two healthy male donors, one aged 18 to 30 and one aged 30 to 39 years, were included in the cohort. Findings and caveats that apply to the study as a whole: Most clones expanded after primary vaccination were re-detected after the booster (around 96% of CD4 and roughly 85% of CD8), suggesting broad memory maintenance. Because abundant contaminating clonotypes from the bulk population could be contained in FACS-sorted repertoires, computational filtering was required. Because only a couple of donors were included in the study, the extent to which the findings can be generalized is limited. The secondary T-cell response was weaker than the primary response but faster, peaking on day 5 instead of day 15. A small share of clonotypes occurred in both CD4 and CD8 compartments, likely arising from convergent recombination.

V is cut back by 5 bases and J by 6 bases, with 6 bases in the junction unmatched. The germline V gene (reference sequence) supplies CDR1 LGHDT and CDR2 YNNKEL. From its cysteine to its phenylalanine, the CDR3 spans 14 amino acids. Only the CDR3 DNA stays, 42 bases, in frame from base 1. Read against the paper, the sample's treatment or condition label means: live attenuated yellow fever vaccine strain. At each blood-draw timepoint, two biological replicates of bulk PBMCs were obtained. A standard Ficoll-Paque protocol was used to isolate PBMCs from peripheral blood. RNA was extracted with TriZol from bulk PBMCs, CD4 and CD8 fractions, and dextramer-positive and dextramer-negative fractions. Sequencer: Illumina NovaSeq 6000. TCR cDNA was synthesized by 5'RACE template switching, through which a universal primer site and unique molecular identifiers were introduced. cDNA synthesis was primed from both the TCR alpha and TCR beta constant segments. Library amplification used two PCR steps, and the second PCR step added sample barcodes and sequencing adapters. Sequencing of the libraries was done on either Illumina HiSeq 2500 (2x100 bp) or NovaSeq (2x150 bp). The original pipeline was this. MIGEC handled demultiplexing of reads and collapsing into UMI consensus sequences, while MiXCR performed V(D)J alignment. Clonotypes responding to the vaccine were identified with edgeR on replicate PBMC samples, with the criteria of FDR below 0.01 and a log2 fold change above 5 up to day 15. Bulk clonotypes were assigned CD4 or CD8 identity according to which sequenced CD4 or CD8 repertoire held them at higher abundance. TCRdb took the public reads, trimmed them with fastp at Q25, ran MiXCR for clone calling and kept in-frame beta chains. Entries are consolidated by CDR3 protein sequence, retaining the most common genes and DNA. TCRdb, rather than the study authors, made the V and J calls. The sample table lists over 300,000 distinct CDR3 sequences, around 3.6% of them with a count of one. Together, the top ten hold about a quarter of the sample.

This clonotype was detected a few times. Its specific antigen is unknown. The record has no base qualities; no much larger clone is one base away. The clonotype was recovered from a man aged 18 to 30 who received the YFV17D yellow fever vaccine. Sample: PBMCs, taken on the day of the yellow fever booster vaccination. The chain uses TRBV3-1 and TRBJ1-2, with 10 bases aligning to TRBD1. Read as DNA, the sequence is TGTGCCAGCAGCTCCCAGGGACAGGGGAATGGCTACACCTTC. The encoded protein is CASSSQGQGNGYTF.